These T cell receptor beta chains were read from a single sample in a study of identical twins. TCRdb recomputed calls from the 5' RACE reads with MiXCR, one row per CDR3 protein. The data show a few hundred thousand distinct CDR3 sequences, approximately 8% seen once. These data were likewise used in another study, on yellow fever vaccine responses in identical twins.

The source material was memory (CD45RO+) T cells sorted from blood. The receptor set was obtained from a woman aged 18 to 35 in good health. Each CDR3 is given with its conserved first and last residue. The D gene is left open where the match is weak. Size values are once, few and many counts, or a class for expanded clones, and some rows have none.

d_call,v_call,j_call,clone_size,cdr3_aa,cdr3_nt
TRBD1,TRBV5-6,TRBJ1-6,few,CASSDSHRGNSPLHF,TGTGCCAGCAGCGACTCCCACAGGGGAAATTCACCCCTCCACTTT
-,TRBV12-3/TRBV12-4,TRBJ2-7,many,CASSLTVLPYEQYF,TGTGCCAGCAGTTTAACGGTGCTTCCCTACGAGCAGTACTTC
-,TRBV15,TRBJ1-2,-,CATSRDAPDSYGYTF,TGTGCCACCAGCAGAGATGCGCCGGACAGCTATGGCTACACCTTC
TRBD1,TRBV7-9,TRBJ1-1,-,CASSGSGGSNTEAFF,TGTGCCAGCAGCGGATCAGGGGGATCGAACACTGAAGCTTTCTTT
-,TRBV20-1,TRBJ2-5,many,CSARWGSWETQYF,TGCAGTGCTAGATGGGGAAGTTGGGAGACCCAGTACTTC
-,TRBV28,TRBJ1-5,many,CASSLLGGGQPQHF,TGTGCCAGCAGTTTATTAGGTGGAGGACAGCCCCAGCATTTT
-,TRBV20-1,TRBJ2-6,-,CSAPGLLLSGANILTF,TGCAGTGCCCCAGGACTTCTCCTCTCTGGGGCCAACATCCTGACTTTC
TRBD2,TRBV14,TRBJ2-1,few,CASSQDGLAVEQFF,TGTGCCAGCAGCCAAGATGGGCTAGCGGTTGAGCAGTTCTTC
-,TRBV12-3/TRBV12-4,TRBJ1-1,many,CASSLREGNTEAFF,TGTGCCAGCAGTCTGAGGGAGGGAAACACTGAAGCTTTCTTT
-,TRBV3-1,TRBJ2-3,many,CASSQGGAANTQYF,TGTGCCAGCAGCCAGGGCGGGGCGGCGAATACGCAGTATTTT
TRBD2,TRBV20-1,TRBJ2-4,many,CSASRGGRTNIQYF,TGCAGTGCTAGCCGAGGCGGGAGGACGAACATTCAGTACTTC
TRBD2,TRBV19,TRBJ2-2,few,CASRTSGDYGELFF,TGTGCCAGCAGGACTAGCGGGGATTACGGGGAGCTGTTTTTT
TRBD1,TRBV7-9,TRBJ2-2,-,CASSLRDSLTGELFF,TGTGCCAGCAGCTTAAGGGACAGCCTCACCGGGGAGCTGTTTTTT
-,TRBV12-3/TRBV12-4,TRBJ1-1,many,CASSWFTEAFF,TGTGCCAGCAGTTGGTTCACTGAAGCTTTCTTT
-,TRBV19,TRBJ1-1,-,CASSILPVMNTEAFF,TGTGCCAGTAGTATCCTGCCAGTCATGAACACTGAAGCTTTCTTT
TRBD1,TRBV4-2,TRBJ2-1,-,CASSQPGQGRDEQFF,TGTGCCAGCAGCCAGCCGGGACAGGGACGAGATGAGCAGTTCTTC